A selection of T cell receptor beta chains follows, all from one sample in a study of cytomegalovirus exposure and HLA in healthy donors. The table came from immunoSEQ multiplex PCR; TCRdb's copy has only in-frame clones and leaves some out. The data contain some 93,000 clones, roughly 63% of them singletons. Material: PBMCs. The receptors here all came from a boy aged 10-17 years in good health and CMV-seropositive. The CDR3 runs from the conserved cysteine through the conserved F or W. Fields, in order: clone size, V gene, CDR3 protein. A row's size may be missing; if present it is once, few, many or a size class.

size: .; V: TRBV15; CDR3: CATSRVPGLNTEAFF
size: .; V: TRBV7-9; CDR3: CASSLVAGVNGYTF
size: .; V: TRBV4-2; CDR3: CASSQPGTSGNTGELFF
size: .; V: TRBV15; CDR3: CATSRPSGQRSRAQFNQPQHF
size: few; V: TRBV29-1; CDR3: CSVEPEGAGLAFNEQFF
size: few; V: TRBV15; CDR3: CATSSDNGVGYTF
size: .; V: TRBV7-9; CDR3: CASSPQGQGDYGYTF
size: .; V: TRBV25-1; CDR3: CASSDGSGVETQYF
size: .; V: TRBV10-3; CDR3: CAISEPLLDTQYF
size: .; V: TRBV6-1; CDR3: CASSVFRVGDGYTF
size: .; V: TRBV6-6; CDR3: CASRIDRYEPLHF
size: .; V: TRBV2; CDR3: CASSESGITTGDF
size: .; V: TRBV18; CDR3: CASSPIQGILDTEAFF
size: .; V: TRBV5-5; CDR3: CASSWGKGQDSLLAGNTIYF
size: .; V: TRBV12-5; CDR3: CASGRGRGSTEAFF
size: .; V: TRBV6-6; CDR3: CASSYNWGDQPQHF
size: .; V: TRBV4-3; CDR3: CASSQDGRLAGSTDTQYF
size: .; V: TRBV7-9; CDR3: CASRGEKLFF
size: once; V: TRBV6-5; CDR3: CASSYRAGGADTQYF
size: once; V: TRBV5-6; CDR3: CASSFRVRIANEQYF
size: .; V: TRBV7-6; CDR3: CASSSLRGTGNEQFF